The 32 T cell receptor beta chains given below trace back to one sample, sequenced in a study of blood T cell repertoires in COVID-19. The method was immunoSEQ multiplex PCR; TCRdb's version includes in-frame clones alone and lacks a portion of them. The sample records roughly 170,000 clones, 82% being singletons. Material for sequencing was PBMCs or T cells enriched from blood (not recorded which). The receptors originated from a man aged 60 to 75 who had recovered from COVID-19.

The chain employs TRBV11-2 and TRBJ1-3; D perhaps matches TRBD1 (6 bases). CDR1 and CDR2 from the germline V gene are SGHAT and FQNNGV. Trimming took off 5 bases at V and 3 bases at J, with 11 bases between the two ends. The CDR3 contains 14 residues. CDR3 sequence: CASSPQGNGNTIYF. The DNA for the CDR3 is TGTGCCAGCAGCCCCCAGGGGAATGGAAACACCATATATTTT.

The chain recombines TRBV7-6 with TRBJ2-5; D may be TRBD2 (6 bases). With 4 bases removed from V and 4 bases from J, the gap between germline ends came to 16 bases. CDR3 length: 15 amino acids. Germline CDR1 SGHVS, CDR2 FNYEAQ. The CDR3 spells CASSSLSGDRETQYF. For the CDR3, the DNA is TGTGCCAGCAGCTCACTATCGGGAGATCGAGAGACCCAGTACTTC. The variable domain in full, completed from reference TRBV7-6 and TRBJ2-5, reads GAGVSQSPRYKVTKRGQDVALRCDPISGHVSLYWYRQALGQGPEFLTYFNYEAQQDKSGLPNDRFSAERPEGSISTLTIQRTEQRDSAMYRCASSSLSGDRETQYFGPGTRLLVL.

The chain recombines TRBV3-1 (or the pseudogene TRBV3-2) with TRBJ1-1; TRBD1 might be the D (5 bases). Germline CDR1 reads LGHDT; CDR2 reads YNNKEL (reference sequence). The V and J ends lost 2 bases and 2 bases respectively, with 9 bases between them. The CDR3 is 14 residues long. CDR3 sequence (DNA): TGTGCCAGCAGCCAACTACAGGTCAACACTGAAGCTTTCTTT. This codes for CASSQLQVNTEAFF.

This clone has just one count. The genes are TRBV28 and TRBJ2-7; 11 bases are shared with TRBD2. Germline V CDR1 and CDR2: MDHEN, SYDVKM. The CDR3 consists of 15 residues. Unmatched junction bases numbered 9, after V lost 7 bases and J lost 4 bases. CDR3 sequence reads: CASKSGTSGGYEQYF. CDR3 nucleotides: TGTGCCAGCAAAAGCGGGACTAGCGGTGGGTACGAGCAGTACTTC. The variable domain in full, completed from reference TRBV28 and TRBJ2-7, reads DVKVTQSSRYLVKRTGEKVFLECVQDMDHENMFWYRQDPGLGLRLIYFSYDVKMKEKGDIPEGYSVSREKKERFSLILESASTNQTSMYLCASKSGTSGGYEQYFGPGTRLTVT.

The chain uses TRBV30 and TRBJ1-5; 7 nucleotides line up with TRBD1. The germline V gene has CDR1 GTSNPN and CDR2 SVGIG (reference sequence). The CDR3 totals 15 residues. V lost 1 base, J lost 2 bases, and 5 bases stayed unmatched. CDR3 in amino acids: CAWSAAGTGNQPQHF. The CDR3 DNA is TGTGCCTGGAGTGCCGCGGGGACAGGCAATCAGCCCCAGCATTTT.

This rearrangement joins TRBV19 to TRBJ2-1; TRBD2 aligns across 9 bases. Germline V gene lookup returns CDR1 LNHDA and CDR2 SQIVND (reference sequence). CDR3 length: 16 residues. Trimming took 3 bases from V and 7 from J; bases not matched to a gene: 10. In nucleotides, the CDR3 is TGTGCCAGTAGTATGGTGACTAGCGGTCCGGGTAATGAGCAGTTCTTC. Its protein is CASSMVTSGPGNEQFF.

This clone came up a few times. The chain couples TRBV5-6 to TRBJ1-1; D gene uncertain. The CDR3 is 14 residues long. Germline V gene sequence: CDR1 SGHDT, CDR2 YYEEEE. The V gene lost 1 base and the J gene lost 4 bases, with 11 bases spanning the gap. The CDR3 loop is CASSLLRSGTEAFF. Written as DNA, the CDR3 is TGTGCCAGCAGCTTGCTACGATCTGGCACTGAAGCTTTCTTT.

J is TRBJ2-3 and V is TRBV25-1; TRBD1 matches 8 bases. CDR1 and CDR2 from the germline V gene are MGHDK and SYGVNS. With 5 bases clipped from V and 2 bases from J, the junction kept 12 bases outside the gene matches. This CDR3 is built from 17 residues. In nucleotides, the CDR3 is TGTGCCAGCAGTACACGACAGGGGCCATCCGTCACAGATACGCAGTATTTT. It codes for CASSTRQGPSVTDTQYF.

The rearrangement uses TRBV3-1 (or the pseudogene TRBV3-2) and TRBJ2-6; D may be TRBD2 (6 bases). Trimming shortened V by 4 bases and J by 0 bases, and 10 bases separated the two germline ends. Germline CDR1 LGHDT, CDR2 YNNKEL (reference sequence). CDR3 length: 16 residues. This CDR3 reads CASSRRRGSGANVLTF. The CDR3 DNA sequence: TGTGCCAGCAGCCGACGGAGGGGCTCTGGGGCCAACGTCCTGACTTTC.

The chain employs TRBV19 and TRBJ1-2, with 7 bases fitting TRBD1. The CDR3 extends over 13 amino acids. Germline loops: CDR1 LNHDA, CDR2 SQIVND (reference sequence). Unmatched junction bases numbered 7, after V lost 5 bases and J lost 7 bases. CDR3 sequence (DNA): TGTGCCAGTAGTCGGACAGGAGCGTTTGGCTACACCTTC. Amino acid sequence: CASSRTGAFGYTF.

V is TRBV2 and J is TRBJ2-7; 9 bases match TRBD1. Germline loops: CDR1 SNHLY, CDR2 FYNNEI. V gave up 7 bases and J gave up 3 bases; unmatched junction bases: 7. The CDR3 sequence is 14 residues long. The CDR3 sequence is CASTPGQGDYEQYF. The CDR3 DNA reads TGTGCCAGCACTCCGGGACAGGGCGACTACGAGCAGTACTTC.

The chain joins TRBV7-6 to TRBJ2-5; D remains ambiguous. This CDR3 has 13 residues. Trimming shortened V by 3 bases and J by 0 bases, and 5 bases separated the two germline ends. CDR1 and CDR2 from the germline V gene are SGHVS and FNYEAQ. CDR3 protein: CASSFYHQETQYF. DNA for the CDR3: TGTGCCAGCAGCTTTTATCACCAAGAGACCCAGTACTTC.

This chain joins TRBV11-2 and TRBJ2-1; weak D call: TRBD2 (7 bases). Per germline, CDR1 SGHAT and CDR2 FQNNGV. Trimming cost V 1 base and J 8 bases, with 15 bases left between them. This CDR3 comprises 15 residues. The CDR3: CASSLAGGPAYEQFF. The CDR3 coding sequence is TGTGCCAGCAGCTTAGCCGGGGGGCCTGCGTATGAGCAGTTCTTC.

This chain connects TRBV6-4 to TRBJ1-6; tentatively, D is TRBD1 (6 bases). The ends were cut back, 4 bases at V and 6 bases at J, with 10 bases in the middle. The germline V gene has CDR1 MRHNA and CDR2 SNTAGT. This CDR3 is built from 14 residues. CDR3 residues: CASSVTGSNSPLHF. The CDR3 DNA sequence: TGTGCCAGCAGTGTAACAGGGAGTAATTCACCCCTCCACTTT.

CDR3 loop: CAWSSDLAGAFNTGELFF. As DNA, the CDR3 is TGTGCCTGGAGTTCTGATTTAGCGGGGGCCTTCAACACCGGGGAGCTGTTTTTT. The rearrangement joins TRBV30 to TRBJ2-2; TRBD2 matches 9 bases. The CDR3 length is 18 residues. Trimming cost V 2 bases and J 2 bases; bases outside gene matches: 12. The germline CDR1 and CDR2 sequences are GTSNPN and SVGIG (reference sequence).

In this sample, this clone turned up once. The V call is TRBV28, the J call TRBJ2-7, with TRBD2 as a possible D gene (5 bases). This CDR3 comprises 14 residues. Trimming shortened V by 8 bases and J by 0 bases, and 14 bases separated the two germline ends. Germline CDR1 MDHEN, CDR2 SYDVKM. This CDR3 reads CASGIWTVSYEQYF. Written as DNA, the CDR3 is TGTGCCAGCGGGATTTGGACTGTCTCCTACGAGCAGTACTTC.

The chain is built from TRBV3-1 (or the pseudogene TRBV3-2) and TRBJ1-3; no clear D. Per the germline V gene, CDR1 is LGHDT and CDR2 is YNNKEL (reference sequence). The CDR3 has 14 residues. V lost 4 bases, J lost 2 bases, and 9 bases lay in between. This CDR3 reads CASSPWSPGNTIYF. CDR3 DNA: TGTGCCAGCAGCCCCTGGAGTCCTGGAAACACCATATATTTT.

V gene TRBV27 combines with J gene TRBJ2-7; D possibly corresponds to TRBD2 (6 bases). Between the trimmed V and J ends, which lost 1 base and 0 bases, there was a span of 13 bases. This CDR3 is 16 amino acids long. Per germline, CDR1 MNHEY and CDR2 SMNVEV (reference sequence). In nucleotides, the CDR3 is TGTGCCAGCAGTTTATGGCGGGATTACCGCTCCTACGAGCAGTACTTC. This encodes CASSLWRDYRSYEQYF.

The chain employs TRBV19 and TRBJ1-5, with D possibly matching TRBD1 (5 bases). With 5 bases removed from V and 0 bases from J, the gap between germline ends came to 11 bases. This CDR3 has 15 amino acids. The V gene's germline CDR1 is LNHDA and CDR2 SQIVND (reference sequence). CDR3 in DNA: TGTGCCAGTAGTTTCGAAGGGGCTAGCAATCAGCCCCAGCATTTT. Amino acids: CASSFEGASNQPQHF.

The chain employs TRBV19 and TRBJ1-5; D possibly corresponds to TRBD1 (5 bases). Germline V gene data show CDR1 as LNHDA and CDR2 as SQIVND (reference sequence). V was pared by 1 base and J by 4 bases, with 8 bases between. This CDR3 has 14 residues. CDR3 in DNA: TGTGCCAGTAGTATAGGGGGCTGGAATCAGCCCCAGCATTTT. Residues: CASSIGGWNQPQHF.

This clone was seen only a few times. V gene TRBV19 combines with J gene TRBJ1-5, with D perhaps matching TRBD1 (6 bases). Germline lookup yields CDR1 LNHDA and CDR2 SQIVND (reference sequence). CDR3 length: 16 amino acids. V shed 2 bases and J shed 4 bases, with 15 bases lying between them. As DNA, the CDR3 is TGTGCCAGTAGTATAAACGGGGGGGCGGGAAATCAGCCCCAGCATTTT. This gives the protein CASSINGGAGNQPQHF. The complete variable domain, with remaining parts taken from reference TRBV19 and TRBJ1-5, reads DGGITQSPKYLFRKEGQNVTLSCEQNLNHDAMYWYRQDPGQGLRLIYYSQIVNDFQKGDIAEGYSVSREKKESFPLTVTSAQKNPTAFYLCASSINGGAGNQPQHFGDGTRLSIL.

This chain links TRBV12-3 or TRBV12-4 with TRBJ2-1, with 7 bases lining up with TRBD1. This CDR3 spans 13 amino acids. After removal of 8 bases from V and 0 bases from J, the junction contained 1 base not matched to a gene. CDR3 DNA sequence: TGTGCCAGCCGGACAGGCTCCTACAATGAGCAGTTCTTC. This gives the protein CASRTGSYNEQFF.

CDR3 coding DNA: TGTGCCAGCAGAGGACAGGGGCGCTCCTACGAGCAGTACTTC. It yields the protein CASRGQGRSYEQYF. V gene TRBV2 combines with J gene TRBJ2-7; 9 nucleotides align to TRBD1. Germline values: CDR1 SNHLY, CDR2 FYNNEI. V shed 6 bases and J 0 bases; nucleotides not matched to a gene: 3. This CDR3 region has 14 residues.

The V and J genes are TRBV7-8 and TRBJ2-1; TRBD1 aligns across 7 bases. This CDR3 is built from 15 residues. V lost 6 bases and J lost 8; bases outside the gene matches: 13. CDR1 is SGHVS, CDR2 FQNEAQ, per germline. CDR3 coding DNA: TGTGCCAGCAGTTTTCGACAGGGCATCTGGGATGAGCAGTTCTTC. It yields the protein CASSFRQGIWDEQFF.

The chain carries TRBV12-3 or TRBV12-4 and TRBJ2-5, with D perhaps TRBD2 (5 bases). V lost 6 bases, J lost 5 bases, and 10 bases lay in between. CDR3 length: 12 amino acids. CDR3 sequence (DNA): TGTGCCAGCAGACGGGGTACGGAGACCCAGTACTTC. It yields the protein CASRRGTETQYF.

This clone occurred once. The J gene is TRBJ2-1, the V gene TRBV6-4, with 8 bases that match TRBD2. V was clipped by 0 bases and J by 4 bases; unmatched bases: 2. The CDR3 contains 15 residues. CDR1 MRHNA and CDR2 SNTAGT come from the germline V gene. This chain's CDR3 is CASSDSSGDYNEQFF. CDR3 coding DNA: TGTGCCAGCAGTGACTCTAGCGGGGATTACAATGAGCAGTTCTTC.

The J gene is TRBJ2-7, the V gene TRBV7-8, with D tentatively TRBD2 (6 bases). The length of the CDR3 is 15 residues. Germline CDR1 reads SGHVS; CDR2 reads FQNEAQ. The V end was cut by 1 base, the J end by 3 bases, with 13 bases between. The CDR3 spells CASSLGRGRDYEQYF. The CDR3 bases are TGTGCCAGCAGCTTAGGGCGGGGTAGGGACTACGAGCAGTACTTC.

V usage is TRBV14 and J usage is TRBJ2-4; 8 bases match TRBD2. The CDR3 runs 19 residues. The V gene end was trimmed by 2 bases and the J gene end by 4 bases; junction bases not matched to a gene: 16. Germline V gene data show CDR1 as SGHDN and CDR2 as FVKESK. The CDR3, as DNA: TGTGCCAGCAGCCAAACAAAAAAGGCAGGACTAGCCGGGAAAAACATTCAGTACTTC. It yields the protein CASSQTKKAGLAGKNIQYF.

The V gene is TRBV28, the J gene TRBJ1-1; TRBD1 aligns across 9 bases. CDR1 is MDHEN, CDR2 SYDVKM, per germline. V shed 3 bases, J shed 4 bases, and the junction held 9 bases outside the gene matches. The CDR3 consists of 16 residues. CDR3 region: CASSLGRTGDVTEAFF. CDR3 sequence (DNA): TGTGCCAGCAGTTTGGGTCGGACAGGGGATGTCACTGAAGCTTTCTTT.

The V and J genes are TRBV7-6 and TRBJ2-2; 8 positions agree with TRBD2. CDR3 length: 18 residues. Germline assignment: CDR1 SGHVS and CDR2 FNYEAQ. V shed 11 bases, J shed 4 bases, and the junction held 21 bases outside the gene matches. This CDR3 is CAGSRVSSGSISTGELFF. CDR3 DNA sequence: TGTGCCGGATCCAGAGTCTCTAGCGGGTCCATTAGCACCGGGGAGCTGTTTTTT.

V usage is TRBV7-9 and J usage is TRBJ2-1; no reliable D call. CDR3 length: 12 amino acids. Trimming left V 3 bases short and J 6 bases short, with 6 bases between. Germline lookup yields CDR1 SEHNR and CDR2 FQNEAQ (reference sequence). This CDR3 reads CASSFRPNEQFF. CDR3 sequence (DNA): TGTGCCAGCAGCTTTCGTCCCAATGAGCAGTTCTTC.

The chain employs TRBV28 and TRBJ2-7, with TRBD1 matching 10 bases. Germline assignment: CDR1 MDHEN and CDR2 SYDVKM. V dropped 6 bases and J dropped 3; count of bases not matched to a gene: 8. This CDR3 comprises 15 residues. The CDR3 sequence: CASRGGGQGNYEQYF. CDR3 in DNA: TGTGCCAGCAGAGGGGGGGGACAGGGGAACTACGAGCAGTACTTC. Together with reference TRBV28 and TRBJ2-7, the CDR3 gives the full variable domain: DVKVTQSSRYLVKRTGEKVFLECVQDMDHENMFWYRQDPGLGLRLIYFSYDVKMKEKGDIPEGYSVSREKKERFSLILESASTNQTSMYLCASRGGGQGNYEQYFGPGTRLTVT.